This T cell receptor (beta chain) was retrieved from a study of cytomegalovirus exposure and HLA in healthy donors. This PCR relied on a set of 60 Vbeta primers and 13 Jbeta primers. Clones were sequenced by immunoSEQ multiplex PCR, and TCRdb holds only the in-frame ones, with some missing. The sample lists about 110,000 clones, about 78% occurring once. General study points: When analyzed later, a missense DCLRE1C variant was found to be linked to TCR beta V- and J-gene trimming. There were reportedly fewer N-insertions in an Asian-associated ancestry cluster than the approximately 600-donor mean, in a later analysis. The productive fraction for most TCR beta V segments was about 90% or about 30% in an earlier analysis.

V gave up 8 bases and J gave up 1 base, with 5 bases separating them. The CDR3 is 11 residues long. The germline gives CDR1 SNHLY, CDR2 FYNNEI. As regards this clone: The target antigen is unknown.

This sequence was found in a middle-aged woman in good health and CMV-seropositive. Sequencing input: PBMCs. The V and J genes are TRBV2 and TRBJ2-5, with D hard to call. CDR3 sequence (DNA): TGTGCCAGCCTACTCCAAGAGACCCAGTACTTC. It yields the protein CASLLQETQYF.